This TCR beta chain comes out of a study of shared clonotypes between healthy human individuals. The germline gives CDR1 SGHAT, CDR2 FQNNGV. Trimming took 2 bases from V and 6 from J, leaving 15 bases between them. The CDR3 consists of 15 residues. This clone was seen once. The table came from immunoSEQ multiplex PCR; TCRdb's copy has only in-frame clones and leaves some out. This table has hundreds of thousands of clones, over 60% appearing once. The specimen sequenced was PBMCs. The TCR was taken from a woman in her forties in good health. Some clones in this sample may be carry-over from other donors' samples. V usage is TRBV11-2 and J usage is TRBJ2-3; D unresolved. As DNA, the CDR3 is TGTGCCAGCAGCTTACAGCAGCGCGAGTCTGATACGCAGTATTTT. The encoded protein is CASSLQQRESDTQYF. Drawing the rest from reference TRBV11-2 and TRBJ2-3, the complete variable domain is EAGVAQSPRYKIIEKRQSVAFWCNPISGHATLYWYQQILGQGPKLLIQFQNNGVVDDSQLPKDRFSAERLKGVDSTLKIQPAKLEDSAVYLCASSLQQRESDTQYFGPGTRLTVL.